A single T cell receptor (beta chain) is shown here with its context. Its antigen is currently unknown. With V trimmed by 5 bases and J by 4 bases, 6 bases remained unmatched. The CDR3 is 14 residues long. Noted treatment: approximately nine-day PBMC culture with coronavirus spike peptide pools or control peptides (ViraFEST assay). Oncomine TCR Beta short-read sequencing was applied to DNA from cultured CD4+ T cells. TCRdb reprocessed the PCR reads via MiXCR and lists one record per CDR3 protein. The profile shows 13,000 to 15,000 distinct CDR3 sequences, around half of them singletons. The sample originates from a study of vaccination and CD4 T cells after COVID-19.

The chain carries TRBV12-3 or TRBV12-4 and TRBJ1-1, with 8 bases identical to TRBD1. The source material was cultured CD4+ T cells from blood, sampled after SARS-CoV-2 vaccination. This TCR was sampled from a human donor with COVID-19. This chain's CDR3 is CASSTGGVVTEAFF. The CDR3 bases are TGTGCCAGCAGTACAGGGGGAGTAGTCACTGAAGCTTTCTTT.